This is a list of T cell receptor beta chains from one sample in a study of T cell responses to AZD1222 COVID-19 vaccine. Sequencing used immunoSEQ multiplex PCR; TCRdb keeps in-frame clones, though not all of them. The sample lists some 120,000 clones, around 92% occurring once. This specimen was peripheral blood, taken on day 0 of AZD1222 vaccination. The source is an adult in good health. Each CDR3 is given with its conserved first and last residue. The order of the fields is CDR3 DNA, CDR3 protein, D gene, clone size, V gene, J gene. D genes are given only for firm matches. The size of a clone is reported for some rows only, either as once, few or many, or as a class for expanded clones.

CDR3 DNA: TGTGCCAGCAGCTTATCCGGCACTAGGGGTTACAATGAGCAGTTCTTC
CDR3 protein: CASSLSGTRGYNEQFF
D gene: -
clone size: -
V gene: TRBV7-2
J gene: TRBJ2-1

CDR3 DNA: TGTGCCAGCAGTTTATGGGTATACACTGAAGCTTTCTTT
CDR3 protein: CASSLWVYTEAFF
D gene: -
clone size: -
V gene: TRBV12-3/TRBV12-4
J gene: TRBJ1-1

CDR3 DNA: TGTGCCTGGAGTGTTCTTAGTGGTAATTCACCCCTCCACTTT
CDR3 protein: CAWSVLSGNSPLHF
D gene: -
clone size: -
V gene: TRBV30
J gene: TRBJ1-6

CDR3 DNA: TGTGCCAGCAGCCCGGGGCGGGGGGGACTTGAAGCTTTCTTT
CDR3 protein: CASSPGRGGLEAFF
D gene: -
clone size: -
V gene: TRBV5-5
J gene: TRBJ1-1

CDR3 DNA: TGTGCCAGCAGCCCAGGCGAGGCCTACGAGCAGTACTTC
CDR3 protein: CASSPGEAYEQYF
D gene: -
clone size: -
V gene: TRBV7-9
J gene: TRBJ2-7

CDR3 DNA: TGTGCCTGGAGTGTACTCCCGGACCGAACTAACTATGGCTACACCTTC
CDR3 protein: CAWSVLPDRTNYGYTF
D gene: -
clone size: -
V gene: TRBV30
J gene: TRBJ1-2

CDR3 DNA: TGTGCCAGCAGTTATGTAGGGGCCAACGTCCTGACTTTC
CDR3 protein: CASSYVGANVLTF
D gene: -
clone size: -
V gene: TRBV6-5
J gene: TRBJ2-6

CDR3 DNA: TGTGCCAGCAGCGCGGGACATAACTCCTACAATGAGCAGTTCTTC
CDR3 protein: CASSAGHNSYNEQFF
D gene: -
clone size: -
V gene: TRBV6-5
J gene: TRBJ2-1

CDR3 DNA: TGTGCCAGCAGTTACCACCTAGCGGGACTAAATTACAATGAGCAGTTCTTC
CDR3 protein: CASSYHLAGLNYNEQFF
D gene: TRBD2
clone size: -
V gene: TRBV6-2/TRBV6-3
J gene: TRBJ2-1

CDR3 DNA: TGTGCCAGCAGTGAAGTGGGGAGGCAGCCCCAGCATTTT
CDR3 protein: CASSEVGRQPQHF
D gene: -
clone size: -
V gene: TRBV6-1
J gene: TRBJ1-5

CDR3 DNA: TGTGCCAGCAGACCAACTAGCGCCCTCGGGAATGAGCAGTTCTTC
CDR3 protein: CASRPTSALGNEQFF
D gene: TRBD2
clone size: -
V gene: TRBV3-1/TRBV3-2
J gene: TRBJ2-1

CDR3 DNA: TGTGCCAGCCTTCATGCCTACAATGAGCAGTTCTTC
CDR3 protein: CASLHAYNEQFF
D gene: -
clone size: -
V gene: TRBV6-5
J gene: TRBJ2-1

CDR3 DNA: TGCGCCAGCAGCCCCGTAGACAGAGATAACTATGGCTACACCTTC
CDR3 protein: CASSPVDRDNYGYTF
D gene: -
clone size: -
V gene: TRBV4-1
J gene: TRBJ1-2

CDR3 DNA: TGTGCCAGCAACAAAGAGGGGAGAGGCTACACCTTC
CDR3 protein: CASNKEGRGYTF
D gene: -
clone size: -
V gene: TRBV2
J gene: TRBJ1-2

CDR3 DNA: TGTGCCAGCAGCTCCGTGGGGGGAACCCTCCACTTT
CDR3 protein: CASSSVGGTLHF
D gene: -
clone size: -
V gene: TRBV7-3
J gene: TRBJ1-6

CDR3 DNA: TGTGCCTGGAGTGTACGGAGGTCTAGCGGTATACTTACCGGGGAGCTGTTTTTT
CDR3 protein: CAWSVRRSSGILTGELFF
D gene: TRBD2
clone size: once
V gene: TRBV30
J gene: TRBJ2-2

CDR3 DNA: TGTGCCAGCTCACCCCGACAGGGGGACTACAATGAGCAGTTCTTC
CDR3 protein: CASSPRQGDYNEQFF
D gene: TRBD1
clone size: -
V gene: TRBV18
J gene: TRBJ2-1

CDR3 DNA: TGTGCCAGCTCCGAGAGACTAGCGGGAGACACAGATACGCAGTATTTT
CDR3 protein: CASSERLAGDTDTQYF
D gene: TRBD2
clone size: -
V gene: TRBV18
J gene: TRBJ2-3

CDR3 DNA: TGTGCCAGTAGTTCTGGTTTGAACACTGAAGCTTTCTTT
CDR3 protein: CASSSGLNTEAFF
D gene: -
clone size: -
V gene: TRBV19
J gene: TRBJ1-1

CDR3 DNA: TGTGCCAGCCGGGGGGATAACAGAAACTATGGCTACACCTTC
CDR3 protein: CASRGDNRNYGYTF
D gene: -
clone size: -
V gene: TRBV27
J gene: TRBJ1-2

CDR3 DNA: TGCGCCAGCAGCCAGCGCCAGAGGGGTGAAAAACTGTTTTTT
CDR3 protein: CASSQRQRGEKLFF
D gene: -
clone size: -
V gene: TRBV4-1
J gene: TRBJ1-4

CDR3 DNA: TGTGCCAGCAGGGCTGTAGGGAGCACTGAAGCTTTCTTT
CDR3 protein: CASRAVGSTEAFF
D gene: -
clone size: few
V gene: TRBV6-5
J gene: TRBJ1-1

CDR3 DNA: TGTGCCAGCGGGTCGGACAGGGACCGATCAACTAATGAAAAACTGTTTTTT
CDR3 protein: CASGSDRDRSTNEKLFF
D gene: TRBD1
clone size: -
V gene: TRBV2
J gene: TRBJ1-4

CDR3 DNA: TGTGCCAGCAGCTTGGACCCGGGACACTCCTACGAGCAGTACTTC
CDR3 protein: CASSLDPGHSYEQYF
D gene: -
clone size: -
V gene: TRBV7-6
J gene: TRBJ2-7

CDR3 DNA: TGTGCCAGCTTTCTGACCGGGAACACTGAAGCTTTCTTT
CDR3 protein: CASFLTGNTEAFF
D gene: -
clone size: -
V gene: TRBV28
J gene: TRBJ1-1

CDR3 DNA: TGTGCCAGTAGTATTTGGGACAGGGGGCGCGGGGGCAATCAGCCCCAGCATTTT
CDR3 protein: CASSIWDRGRGGNQPQHF
D gene: TRBD1
clone size: -
V gene: TRBV19
J gene: TRBJ1-5

CDR3 DNA: TGTGCCAGCAGTCCTGGACTAGCTCGGAATGAGCAGTTCTTC
CDR3 protein: CASSPGLARNEQFF
D gene: TRBD2
clone size: -
V gene: TRBV6-5
J gene: TRBJ2-1

CDR3 DNA: TGTGCCAGCAGTTGGAGCCCCGGGGAGCTGTTTTTT
CDR3 protein: CASSWSPGELFF
D gene: -
clone size: -
V gene: TRBV27
J gene: TRBJ2-2

CDR3 DNA: TGTGCCAGCAGTGACCAACAGGAGGCGGCTAATGAAAAACTGTTTTTT
CDR3 protein: CASSDQQEAANEKLFF
D gene: -
clone size: -
V gene: TRBV2
J gene: TRBJ1-4

CDR3 DNA: TGTGCCAGCAGCCTCGAGGGACAACTCAACACTGAAGCTTTCTTT
CDR3 protein: CASSLEGQLNTEAFF
D gene: -
clone size: -
V gene: TRBV3-1/TRBV3-2
J gene: TRBJ1-1

CDR3 DNA: TGTGCCAGTAGTATAGGGATTCGGACAGGGGGCCATGAGCAGTTCTTC
CDR3 protein: CASSIGIRTGGHEQFF
D gene: TRBD1
clone size: few
V gene: TRBV19
J gene: TRBJ2-1

CDR3 DNA: TGTGCCAGCAGCTACGGCTACACCTTC
CDR3 protein: CASSYGYTF
D gene: -
clone size: -
V gene: TRBV6-4
J gene: TRBJ1-2

CDR3 DNA: TGTGCCAGCAGCCCCCAGGGGTCGGGGGCCAACGTCCTGACTTTC
CDR3 protein: CASSPQGSGANVLTF
D gene: -
clone size: -
V gene: TRBV7-3
J gene: TRBJ2-6

CDR3 DNA: TGTGCCAGCAGCCTGGGAGGGAGGAATTCACCCCTCCACTTT
CDR3 protein: CASSLGGRNSPLHF
D gene: -
clone size: once
V gene: TRBV28
J gene: TRBJ1-6

CDR3 DNA: TGCGCCAGCAGACTAGATAGCGGGAACACCGGGGAGCTGTTTTTT
CDR3 protein: CASRLDSGNTGELFF
D gene: -
clone size: -
V gene: TRBV5-1
J gene: TRBJ2-2

CDR3 DNA: TGTGCCAGCAGAAGGCAGCAGGGGGCGTACGAGCAGTACTTC
CDR3 protein: CASRRQQGAYEQYF
D gene: TRBD1
clone size: few
V gene: TRBV6-5
J gene: TRBJ2-7

CDR3 DNA: TGTGCCAGCAGTGGGAACAGGAACACTGAAGCTTTCTTT
CDR3 protein: CASSGNRNTEAFF
D gene: -
clone size: -
V gene: TRBV2
J gene: TRBJ1-1

CDR3 DNA: TGTGCCAGTAGACAGGGGTCCGTCATGAACACTGAAGCTTTCTTT
CDR3 protein: CASRQGSVMNTEAFF
D gene: TRBD1
clone size: -
V gene: TRBV19
J gene: TRBJ1-1

CDR3 DNA: TGTGCCGCCGGTTTAAGCAATCAGCCCCAGCATTTT
CDR3 protein: CAAGLSNQPQHF
D gene: -
clone size: -
V gene: TRBV28
J gene: TRBJ1-5

CDR3 DNA: TGTGCCAGCAGTTCCACCAGACAGGGGGGCTCCCGGGTGACCGGGGAGCTGTTTTTT
CDR3 protein: CASSSTRQGGSRVTGELFF
D gene: TRBD1
clone size: once
V gene: TRBV27
J gene: TRBJ2-2

CDR3 DNA: TGTGCCAGCAGCCCCAGATACCCCGGCGAGCAGTACTTC
CDR3 protein: CASSPRYPGEQYF
D gene: -
clone size: -
V gene: TRBV7-8
J gene: TRBJ2-7